This T cell receptor (beta chain) emerged from a study of blood T cell repertoires in COVID-19. Study details: COVID-19 samples collected from the United States, Italy and Spain covered acute and convalescent phases. T cells, B-cell-depleted T cells, or PBMCs provided the cDNA or gDNA that served as material.

This clone was seen a single time. Enrolled through a virtual design, the participants were between roughly 18 and 90 years of age and came from about two dozen US areas. Clinical history reported by participants formed the basis on which cohorts were assigned. TCRdb keeps only in-frame clones here, not all; method: immunoSEQ multiplex PCR. The table has 200,000 to 300,000 clones, roughly 91% seen once. Per the germline V gene, CDR1 is LGHDT and CDR2 is YNNKEL (reference sequence). CDR3 length: 18 amino acids. Between the trimmed V and J ends, which lost 0 bases and 2 bases, there was a span of 16 bases.

This chain joins TRBV3-1 (or the pseudogene TRBV3-2) and TRBJ1-4, with unresolved D. Specimen: PBMCs or T cells enriched from blood (not recorded which). This TCR came from a woman in her twenties or thirties with acute COVID-19. DNA for the CDR3: TGTGCCAGCAGCCAAGAGGGGAGTCCCCTCTCGACTAATGAAAAACTGTTTTTT. Amino acid sequence: CASSQEGSPLSTNEKLFF.